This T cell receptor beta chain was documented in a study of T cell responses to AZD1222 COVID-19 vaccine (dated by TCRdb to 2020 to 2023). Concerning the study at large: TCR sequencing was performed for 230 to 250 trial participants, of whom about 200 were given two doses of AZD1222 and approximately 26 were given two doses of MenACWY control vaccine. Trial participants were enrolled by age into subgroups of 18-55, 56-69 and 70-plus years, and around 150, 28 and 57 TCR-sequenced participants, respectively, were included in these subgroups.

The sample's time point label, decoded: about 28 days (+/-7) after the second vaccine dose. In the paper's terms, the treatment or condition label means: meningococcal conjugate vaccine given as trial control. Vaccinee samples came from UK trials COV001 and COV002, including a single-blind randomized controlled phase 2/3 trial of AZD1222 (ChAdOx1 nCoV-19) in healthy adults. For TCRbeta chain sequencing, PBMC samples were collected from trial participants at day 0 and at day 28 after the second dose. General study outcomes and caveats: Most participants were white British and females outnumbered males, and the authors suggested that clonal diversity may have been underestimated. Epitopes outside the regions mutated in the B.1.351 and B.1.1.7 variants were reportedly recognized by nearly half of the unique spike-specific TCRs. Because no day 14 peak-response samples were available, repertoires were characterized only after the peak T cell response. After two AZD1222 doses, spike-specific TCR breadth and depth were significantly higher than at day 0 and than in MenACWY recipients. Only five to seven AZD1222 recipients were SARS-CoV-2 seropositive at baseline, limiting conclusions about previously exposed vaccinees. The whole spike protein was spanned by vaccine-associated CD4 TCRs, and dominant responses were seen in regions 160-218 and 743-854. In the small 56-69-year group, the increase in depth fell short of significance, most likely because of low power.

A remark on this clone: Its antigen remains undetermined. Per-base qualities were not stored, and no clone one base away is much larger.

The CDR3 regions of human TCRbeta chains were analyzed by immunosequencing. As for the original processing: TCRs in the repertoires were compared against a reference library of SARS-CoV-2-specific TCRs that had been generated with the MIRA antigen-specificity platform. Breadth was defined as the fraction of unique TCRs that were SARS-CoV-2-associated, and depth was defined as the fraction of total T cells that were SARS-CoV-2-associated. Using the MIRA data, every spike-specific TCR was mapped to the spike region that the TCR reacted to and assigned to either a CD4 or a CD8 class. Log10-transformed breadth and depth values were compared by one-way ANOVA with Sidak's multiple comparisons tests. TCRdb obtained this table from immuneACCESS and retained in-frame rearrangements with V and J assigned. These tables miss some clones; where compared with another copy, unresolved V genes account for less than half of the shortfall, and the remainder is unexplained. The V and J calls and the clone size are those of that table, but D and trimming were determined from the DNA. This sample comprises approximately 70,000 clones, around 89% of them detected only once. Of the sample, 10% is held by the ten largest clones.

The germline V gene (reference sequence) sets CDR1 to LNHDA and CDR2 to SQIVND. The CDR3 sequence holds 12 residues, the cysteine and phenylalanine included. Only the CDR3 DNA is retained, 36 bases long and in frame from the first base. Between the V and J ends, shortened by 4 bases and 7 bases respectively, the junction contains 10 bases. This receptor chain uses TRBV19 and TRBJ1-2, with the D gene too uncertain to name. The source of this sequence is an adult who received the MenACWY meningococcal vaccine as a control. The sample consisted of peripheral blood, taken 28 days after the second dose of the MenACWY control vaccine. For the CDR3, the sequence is CASSRRDGGYTF. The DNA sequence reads TGTGCCAGTAGTAGACGAGACGGTGGCTACACCTTC.